The 13 T cell receptor beta chains presented below share a single source sample, sequenced in a study of T cell repertoires in cytomegalovirus infection. Antigen specificity for these receptors is unknown. From the reads, TCRdb called clonotypes with MiXCR, one entry per CDR3 protein. The sample lists approximately 350,000 distinct CDR3 sequences; approximately 30% were seen once. The sample here was cultured PBMCs, taken from culture after CMV antigen stimulation. Source of these receptors: a human donor in good health (CMV status not recorded). Some clones in this sample may be carry-over from other donors' samples.

The chain employs TRBV28 and TRBJ1-2; TRBD1 agrees at 8 bases. The CDR3 spans 14 residues. The V and J ends lost 7 bases and 8 bases, in that order; junction bases with no gene match: 12. From germline, CDR1 is MDHEN and CDR2 SYDVKM. The CDR3 region has the DNA TGTGCCAGCACCCAATCGGACAGGGAGGGAGGCTACACCTTC. It specifies CASTQSDREGGYTF.

This chain joins TRBV7-2 and TRBJ1-1; a weak D match, TRBD1 (6 bases). The CDR3 is made up of 15 amino acids. V was shortened by 1 base and J by 5 bases, with 14 bases between the two germline ends. Germline-derived CDR1 and CDR2 are SGHTA and FQGNSA. This chain's CDR3 is CASSLVYKGGTEAFF. In nucleotides, the CDR3 is TGTGCCAGCAGCTTAGTCTACAAGGGGGGAACTGAAGCTTTCTTT.

The chain is built from TRBV7-3 and TRBJ2-1; 11 bases map to TRBD2. Germline V gene data show CDR1 as SGHTA and CDR2 as FQGTGA. There are 18 residues in the CDR3. J gave up 4 bases and V 4 bases, and 12 bases lay outside the gene matches. This CDR3 reads CASSSITLSGRGYNEQFF. In DNA form, the CDR3 reads TGTGCCAGCAGCTCGATAACTCTTAGCGGGAGGGGTTACAATGAGCAGTTCTTC.

The sample holds many counts of this clonotype. The V and J genes are TRBV20-1 and TRBJ2-5; possible D gene TRBD2, 6 bases. The CDR3 consists of 13 residues. CDR1 is DFQATT, CDR2 SNEGSKA, per germline (reference sequence). The V and J ends lost 5 bases and 3 bases respectively, with 13 bases between them. As DNA, the CDR3 is TGCAGTGCTGGCGAACTAGCAGAAGAGACCCAGTACTTC. Translation: CSAGELAEETQYF.

This clonotype showed up just once. This rearrangement joins TRBV9 to TRBJ2-7; D gene uncertain. Germline-derived CDR1 and CDR2 are SGDLS and YYNGEE. This CDR3 has 13 amino acids. V was clipped by 0 bases and J by 1 base, with 5 bases between them. In DNA, the CDR3 is TGTGCCAGCAGCGTAGAAGATTCCTACGAGCAGTACTTC. Translation: CASSVEDSYEQYF.

This clonotype has more than one count but fewer than ten. V gene TRBV28 combines with J gene TRBJ1-3, with D tentatively TRBD1 (6 bases). Germline V CDR1 and CDR2: MDHEN, SYDVKM. The V end lost 6 bases, the J end lost 2 bases, and 14 bases lay between the germline ends. The CDR3 sequence is 15 residues long. This CDR3 reads CASRRSGTPGNTIYF. CDR3 DNA sequence: TGTGCCAGCAGACGATCCGGGACACCTGGAAACACCATATATTTT.

This sequence joins TRBV24-1 and TRBJ2-1, with TRBD2 as a possible D gene (6 bases). The CDR3 is made up of 16 amino acids. Trimming took 1 base from V and 6 from J, leaving 15 bases between them. Germline assignment: CDR1 KGHDR and CDR2 SFDVKD. The DNA for the CDR3 is TGTGCCACCAGTGATTTAAAAGCGGGCGCCTCCAATGAGCAGTTCTTC. This sequence encodes CATSDLKAGASNEQFF.

This clonotype was detected a few times. The V and J genes are TRBV7-2 and TRBJ2-7; the D gene is possibly TRBD2 (6 bases). Germline assignment: CDR1 SGHTA and CDR2 FQGNSA. V lost 1 base and J lost 0, with 13 bases in between. The CDR3 totals 16 residues. This CDR3 is CASSLVGGPDSYEQYF. Written as DNA, the CDR3 is TGTGCCAGCAGCTTAGTGGGGGGACCCGACTCCTACGAGCAGTACTTC.

V is TRBV29-1 and J is TRBJ2-1; D might be TRBD1 or TRBD2, each matching 5 bases. Trimming cost V 6 bases and J 10 bases, with 16 bases left between them. This CDR3 is built from 12 residues. Germline-derived CDR1 and CDR2 are SQVTM and ANQGSEA. CDR3 sequence reads: CSVGTRALEQFF. CDR3 bases: TGCAGCGTGGGGACCCGAGCCTTGGAGCAGTTCTTC.

Only one count was recorded for this clonotype. The rearrangement uses TRBV5-1 and TRBJ2-1; no clear D gene. The CDR3 spans 14 residues. Trimming pared 0 bases from V and 10 bases from J, leaving 14 bases between. Germline values: CDR1 SGHRS, CDR2 YFSETQ. The CDR3 bases are TGCGCCAGCAGCTTGGAACTCTCACGGTCCGAGCAGTTCTTC. It translates to CASSLELSRSEQFF.

The rearrangement joins TRBV7-2 to TRBJ2-7; D ambiguous. V shed 3 bases and J shed 3 bases, with 9 bases lying between them. Germline V gene lookup returns CDR1 SGHTA and CDR2 FQGNSA. This CDR3 is 13 amino acids long. In DNA, the CDR3 is TGTGCCAGCAGCTTCCGGCCTAGCTACGAGCAGTACTTC. This codes for CASSFRPSYEQYF.

Here the CDR3 reads CASSTGTPYEQYF. CDR3 DNA: TGTGCCAGCAGTACCGGGACACCTTACGAGCAGTACTTC. V and J are TRBV6-8 and TRBJ2-7, with a weak D call TRBD1 (6 bases). The V gene lost 5 bases and the J gene lost 4 bases, with 12 bases spanning the gap. The germline CDR1 and CDR2 sequences are MNHGY and SAAAGT. The CDR3 has 13 amino acids.

This chain joins TRBV28 and TRBJ2-7; D perhaps matches TRBD2 (6 bases). The CDR3 consists of 14 residues. Germline V gives CDR1 MDHEN, CDR2 SYDVKM. Trimming removed 3 bases from V and 1 base from J, with 10 bases in between. CDR3: CASSFHGSSYEQYV. The CDR3 bases are TGTGCCAGCAGTTTCCACGGGAGTTCCTACGAGCAGTACGTC.